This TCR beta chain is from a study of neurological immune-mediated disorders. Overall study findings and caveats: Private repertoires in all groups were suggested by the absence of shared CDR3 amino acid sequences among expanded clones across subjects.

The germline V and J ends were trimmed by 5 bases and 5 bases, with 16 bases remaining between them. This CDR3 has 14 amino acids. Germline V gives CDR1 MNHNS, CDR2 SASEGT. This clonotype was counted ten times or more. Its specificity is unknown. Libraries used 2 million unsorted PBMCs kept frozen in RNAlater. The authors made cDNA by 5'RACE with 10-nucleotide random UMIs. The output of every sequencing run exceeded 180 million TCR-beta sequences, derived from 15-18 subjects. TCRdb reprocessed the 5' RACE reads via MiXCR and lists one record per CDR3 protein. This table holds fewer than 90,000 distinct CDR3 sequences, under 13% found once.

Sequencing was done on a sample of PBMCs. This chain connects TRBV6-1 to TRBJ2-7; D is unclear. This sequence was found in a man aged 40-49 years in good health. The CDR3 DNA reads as TGTGCCAGCAGTCCCTTAGTGCGGCAGGACGAGCAGTACTTC. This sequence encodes CASSPLVRQDEQYF.